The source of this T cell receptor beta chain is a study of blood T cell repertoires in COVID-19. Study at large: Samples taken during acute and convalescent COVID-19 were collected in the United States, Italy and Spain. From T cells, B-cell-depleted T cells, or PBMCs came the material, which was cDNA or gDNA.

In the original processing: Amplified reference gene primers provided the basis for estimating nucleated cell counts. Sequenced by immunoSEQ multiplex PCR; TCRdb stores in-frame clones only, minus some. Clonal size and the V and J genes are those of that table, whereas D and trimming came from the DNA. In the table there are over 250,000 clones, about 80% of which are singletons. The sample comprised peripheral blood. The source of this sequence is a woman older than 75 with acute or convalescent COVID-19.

The CDR3 sequence is CASSGQGRNEAFF. DNA for the CDR3: TGTGCCAGCAGTGGACAGGGGAGGAATGAAGCTTTCTTT. This sequence joins TRBV2 and TRBJ1-1, with 8 bases that match TRBD1. The CDR3 is made up of 13 amino acids. V gave up 4 bases and J gave up 7 bases; unmatched junction bases: 5. Germline V gene sequence: CDR1 SNHLY, CDR2 FYNNEI.